Sequencing of this TCR beta chain was carried out in a study of blood T cell repertoires in COVID-19. From germline, CDR1 is SGHTA and CDR2 FQGTGA. The V gene lost 2 bases and the J gene lost 0 bases, with 3 bases spanning the gap. The CDR3 length is 13 residues. This table comes from immunoSEQ multiplex PCR, and its TCRdb copy is limited to in-frame clones, with some not included. The table has over 200,000 clones, 85% to 90% seen once. The sequence was obtained from a man aged 18 to 35 with active or convalescent COVID-19. Sequenced: peripheral blood. The rearrangement uses TRBV7-3 and TRBJ2-3; unclear D gene. The CDR3 spells CASSLLSTDTQYF. The CDR3 DNA sequence: TGTGCCAGCAGCTTACTGAGCACAGATACGCAGTATTTT.